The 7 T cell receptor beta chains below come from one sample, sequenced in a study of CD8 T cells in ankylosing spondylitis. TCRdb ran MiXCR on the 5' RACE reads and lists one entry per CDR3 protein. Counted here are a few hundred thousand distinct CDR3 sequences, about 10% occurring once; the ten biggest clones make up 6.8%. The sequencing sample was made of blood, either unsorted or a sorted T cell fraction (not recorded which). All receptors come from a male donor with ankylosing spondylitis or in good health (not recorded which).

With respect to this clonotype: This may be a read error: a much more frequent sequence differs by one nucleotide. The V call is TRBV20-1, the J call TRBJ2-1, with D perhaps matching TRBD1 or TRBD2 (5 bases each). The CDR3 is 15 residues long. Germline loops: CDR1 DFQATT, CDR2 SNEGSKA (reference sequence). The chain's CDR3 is CTAREAGEGSNEQFF. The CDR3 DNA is TGCACTGCTAGAGAGGCAGGCGAGGGGTCCAATGAGCAGTTCTTC.

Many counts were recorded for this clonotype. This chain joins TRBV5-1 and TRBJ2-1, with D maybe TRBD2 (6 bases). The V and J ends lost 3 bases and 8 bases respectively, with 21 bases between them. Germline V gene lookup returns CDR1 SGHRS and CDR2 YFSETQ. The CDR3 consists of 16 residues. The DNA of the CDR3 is TGCGCCAGCAGCTCTCCCGGGAGTGCGCCTGGTCATGAGCAGTTCTTC. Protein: CASSSPGSAPGHEQFF.

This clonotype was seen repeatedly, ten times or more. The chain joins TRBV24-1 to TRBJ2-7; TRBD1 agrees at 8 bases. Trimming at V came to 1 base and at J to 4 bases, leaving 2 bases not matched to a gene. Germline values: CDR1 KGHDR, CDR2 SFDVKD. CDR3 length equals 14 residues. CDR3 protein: CATSDFRTGYEQYF. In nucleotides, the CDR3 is TGTGCCACCAGTGATTTCCGGACAGGGTACGAGCAGTACTTC.

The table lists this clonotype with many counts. In nucleotides, the CDR3 is TGCGCCAGCAGCTCGCCGGGACAGGGGGCAGTAGCTTTCTTT. It encodes CASSSPGQGAVAFF. This chain connects TRBV5-1 to TRBJ1-1, with 12 bases lining up with TRBD1. CDR1 is SGHRS, CDR2 YFSETQ, per germline. With 3 bases clipped from V and 10 bases from J, the junction kept 7 bases outside the gene matches. The CDR3 loop spans 14 amino acids.

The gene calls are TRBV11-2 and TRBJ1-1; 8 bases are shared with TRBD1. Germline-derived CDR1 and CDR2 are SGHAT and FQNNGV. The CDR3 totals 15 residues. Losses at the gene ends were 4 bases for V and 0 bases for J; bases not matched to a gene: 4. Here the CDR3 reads CASSSRDRMNTEAFF. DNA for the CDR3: TGTGCCAGCAGCTCCCGGGACAGGATGAACACTGAAGCTTTCTTT.

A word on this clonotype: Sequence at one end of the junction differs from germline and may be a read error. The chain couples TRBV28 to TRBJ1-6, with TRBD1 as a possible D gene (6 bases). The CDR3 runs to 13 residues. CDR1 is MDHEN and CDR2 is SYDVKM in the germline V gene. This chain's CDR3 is CANSSGDRSPLHF. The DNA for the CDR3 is TGTGCCAACAGTTCAGGGGATCGTTCACCCCTCCACTTT.

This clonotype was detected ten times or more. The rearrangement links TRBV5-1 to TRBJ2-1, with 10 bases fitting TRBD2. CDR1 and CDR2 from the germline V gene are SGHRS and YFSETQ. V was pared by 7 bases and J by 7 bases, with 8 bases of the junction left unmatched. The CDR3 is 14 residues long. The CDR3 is CASGASGSLNEQFF. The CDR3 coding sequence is TGCGCCAGCGGTGCTAGCGGGAGTTTAAATGAGCAGTTCTTC. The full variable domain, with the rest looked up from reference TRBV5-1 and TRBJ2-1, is KAGVTQTPRYLIKTRGQQVTLSCSPISGHRSVSWYQQTPGQGLQFLFEYFSETQRNKGNFPGRFSGRQFSNSRSEMNVSTLELGDSALYLCASGASGSLNEQFFGPGTRLTVL.